This TCR beta chain is from a study of blood T cell repertoires in COVID-19. Study-wide context: PBMCs, B-cell-depleted T cells, or T cells provided the cDNA or gDNA that made up the material.

Generated by immunoSEQ multiplex PCR, the TCRdb table keeps only in-frame clones and is missing some. The table lists roughly 350,000 clones, around 89% of them singletons. Relative to its sample, this clone is medium-sized (0.01 to 0.1%). The CDR3 has 14 amino acids. The V gene lost 3 bases and the J gene lost 3 bases, with 12 bases spanning the gap. Germline V gene data show CDR1 as LGHNA and CDR2 as YSLEER. The V and J genes are TRBV4-3 and TRBJ2-7, with D possibly being TRBD1 (6 bases). Sequenced sample: peripheral blood. The TCR was taken from a woman between 45 and 60 years old with active or convalescent COVID-19. CDR3 sequence reads: CASSQDSTVYEQYF. CDR3 bases: TGCGCCAGCAGCCAGGACAGCACCGTCTACGAGCAGTACTTC.